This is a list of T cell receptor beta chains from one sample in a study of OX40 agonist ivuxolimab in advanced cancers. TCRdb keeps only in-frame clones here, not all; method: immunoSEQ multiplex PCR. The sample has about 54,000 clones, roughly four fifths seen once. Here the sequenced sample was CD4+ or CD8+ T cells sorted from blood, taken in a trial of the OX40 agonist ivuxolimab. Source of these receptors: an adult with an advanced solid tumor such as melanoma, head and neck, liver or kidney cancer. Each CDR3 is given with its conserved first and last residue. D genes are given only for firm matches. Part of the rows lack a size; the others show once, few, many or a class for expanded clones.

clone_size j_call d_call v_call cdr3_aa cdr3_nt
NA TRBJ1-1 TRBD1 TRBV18 CASSPPGQGFSTDTEAFF TGTGCCAGCTCACCACCCGGACAGGGGTTCTCTACCGACACTGAAGCTTTCTTT
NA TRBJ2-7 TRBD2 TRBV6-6 CASRLTSAYEQYF TGTGCCAGCAGACTGACTAGCGCCTACGAGCAGTACTTC
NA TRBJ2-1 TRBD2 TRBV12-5 CASGRTSGSGEQFF TGTGCTAGTGGACGGACTAGCGGGAGTGGTGAGCAGTTCTTC
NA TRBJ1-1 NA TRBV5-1 CASSLTGVAFF TGCGCCAGCAGCTTGACAGGCGTCGCTTTCTTT
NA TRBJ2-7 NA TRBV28 CASSLPGPYEQYF TGTGCCAGCAGTTTGCCAGGGCCCTACGAGCAGTACTTC
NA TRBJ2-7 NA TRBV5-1 CASSSGGRGAPEQYF TGCGCCAGCAGCTCAGGGGGACGGGGGGCTCCCGAGCAGTACTTC
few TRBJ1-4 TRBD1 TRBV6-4 CASSDRDRDEKLFF TGTGCCAGCAGTGACCGGGACAGGGACGAAAAACTGTTTTTT
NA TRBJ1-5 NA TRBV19 CASSIGDTVYQPQHF TGTGCCAGTAGTATCGGGGACACAGTTTATCAGCCCCAGCATTTT
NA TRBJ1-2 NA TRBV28 CTVSSFNYGYTF TGTACCGTAAGCTCCTTTAACTATGGCTACACCTTC
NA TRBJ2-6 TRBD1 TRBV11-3 CASSSGQGKGANVLTF TGTGCCAGCAGCTCCGGACAGGGAAAAGGGGCCAACGTCCTGACTTTC
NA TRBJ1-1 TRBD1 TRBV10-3 CATKDRGNTEAFF TGTGCCACCAAGGACAGGGGGAACACTGAAGCTTTCTTT
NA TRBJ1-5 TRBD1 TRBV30 CAWSSGRGYGQPQHF TGTGCCTGGAGTTCGGGCAGGGGGTACGGTCAGCCCCAGCATTTT
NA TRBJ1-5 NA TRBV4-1 CASSQEEGQGNQPQHF TGCGCCAGCAGCCAAGAAGAAGGTCAGGGCAATCAGCCCCAGCATTTT
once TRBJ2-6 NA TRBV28 CASSLSRTVLGANVLTF TGTGCCAGCAGCCTAAGCCGGACAGTTCTTGGGGCCAACGTCCTGACTTTC
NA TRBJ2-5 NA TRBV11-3 CASSVGETQYF TGTGCCAGCAGCGTGGGGGAGACCCAGTACTTC
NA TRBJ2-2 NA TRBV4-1 CASSQEGPITGELFF TGCGCCAGCAGCCAAGAAGGTCCGATTACCGGGGAGCTGTTTTTT
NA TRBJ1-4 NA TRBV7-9 CASSAGTEGEKLFF TGTGCCAGCAGCGCCGGGACGGAAGGAGAAAAACTGTTTTTT
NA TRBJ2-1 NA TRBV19 CASSNEQQGSYNEQFF TGTGCCAGTAGTAACGAACAGCAAGGGTCCTACAATGAGCAGTTCTTC
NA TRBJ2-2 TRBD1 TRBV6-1 CASSAEITGAAQPGELFF TGTGCCAGCAGTGCCGAAATTACAGGGGCCGCCCAGCCCGGGGAGCTGTTTTTT
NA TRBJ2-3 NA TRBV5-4 CASSLEGIRAADTQYF TGTGCCAGCAGCTTGGAGGGGATCAGGGCGGCGGATACGCAGTATTTT
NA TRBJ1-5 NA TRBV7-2 CASSLGYRAGNQPQHF TGTGCCAGCAGCTTAGGGTATCGGGCAGGAAATCAGCCCCAGCATTTT
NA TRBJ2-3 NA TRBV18 CASSPTGYDTQYF TGTGCCAGCTCACCTACAGGGTACGATACGCAGTATTTT